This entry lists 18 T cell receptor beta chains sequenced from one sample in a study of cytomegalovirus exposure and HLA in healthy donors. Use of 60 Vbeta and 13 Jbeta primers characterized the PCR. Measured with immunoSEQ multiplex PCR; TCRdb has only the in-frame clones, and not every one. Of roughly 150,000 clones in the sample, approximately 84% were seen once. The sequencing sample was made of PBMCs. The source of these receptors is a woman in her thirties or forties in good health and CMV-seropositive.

The CDR3 nucleotides are TGCGCCAGCAGCCAAGCACCCACTTCAGATACGCAGTATTTT. This sequence encodes CASSQAPTSDTQYF. V usage is TRBV4-3 and J usage is TRBJ2-3; D remains unclear. CDR1 is LGHNA and CDR2 is YSLEER in the germline V gene. V was trimmed by 1 base and J by 4 bases, leaving 9 bases between them. The CDR3 is 14 residues long.

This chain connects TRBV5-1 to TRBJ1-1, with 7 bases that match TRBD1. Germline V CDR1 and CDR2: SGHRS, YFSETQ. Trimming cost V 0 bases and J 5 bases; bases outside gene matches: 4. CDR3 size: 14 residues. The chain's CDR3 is CASSLGQGWTEAFF. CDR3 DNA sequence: TGCGCCAGCAGCTTGGGACAGGGTTGGACTGAAGCTTTCTTT.

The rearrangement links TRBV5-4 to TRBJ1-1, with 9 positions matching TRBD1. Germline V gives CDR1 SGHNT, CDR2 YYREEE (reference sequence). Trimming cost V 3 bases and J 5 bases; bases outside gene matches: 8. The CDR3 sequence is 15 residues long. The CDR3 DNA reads TGTGCCAGCAGCTCACAGGGGGCGGTGAGGACTGAAGCTTTCTTT. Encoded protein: CASSSQGAVRTEAFF.

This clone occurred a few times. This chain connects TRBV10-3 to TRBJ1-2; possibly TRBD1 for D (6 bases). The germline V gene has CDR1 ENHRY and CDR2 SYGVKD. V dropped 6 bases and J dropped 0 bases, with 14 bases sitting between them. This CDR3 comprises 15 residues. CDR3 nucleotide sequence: TGTGCCATCAGGGCCTTGGGGGCAGCTAACTATGGCTACACCTTC. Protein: CAIRALGAANYGYTF.

As DNA, the CDR3 is TGTGCCAGCCGCCGGGACTTGTACAATGAGCAGTTCTTC. Encoded protein: CASRRDLYNEQFF. The J gene is TRBJ2-1, the V gene TRBV7-2, with D possibly matching TRBD2 (6 bases). CDR1 SGHTA and CDR2 FQGNSA come from the germline V gene. V was shortened by 8 bases and J by 4 bases, with 12 bases between the two germline ends. CDR3 size: 13 residues.

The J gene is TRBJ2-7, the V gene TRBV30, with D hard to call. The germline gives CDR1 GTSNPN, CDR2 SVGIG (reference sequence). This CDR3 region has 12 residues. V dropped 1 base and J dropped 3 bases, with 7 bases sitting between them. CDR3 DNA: TGTGCCTGGAGTGCCTCCGTCTACGAGCAGTACTTC. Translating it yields CAWSASVYEQYF.

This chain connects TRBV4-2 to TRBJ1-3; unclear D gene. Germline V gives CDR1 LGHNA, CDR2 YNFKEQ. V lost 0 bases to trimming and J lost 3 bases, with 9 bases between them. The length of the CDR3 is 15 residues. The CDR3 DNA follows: TGTGCCAGCAGCCAAGAAGGAAGCGGTGGAAACACCATATATTTT. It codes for CASSQEGSGGNTIYF.

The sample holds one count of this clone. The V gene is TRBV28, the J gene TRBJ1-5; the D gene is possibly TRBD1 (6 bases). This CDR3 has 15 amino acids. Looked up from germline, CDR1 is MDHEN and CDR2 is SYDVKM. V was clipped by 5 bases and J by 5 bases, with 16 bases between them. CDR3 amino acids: CASSVALTGYQPQHF. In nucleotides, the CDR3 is TGTGCCAGCAGTGTTGCCCTGACAGGTTATCAGCCCCAGCATTTT.

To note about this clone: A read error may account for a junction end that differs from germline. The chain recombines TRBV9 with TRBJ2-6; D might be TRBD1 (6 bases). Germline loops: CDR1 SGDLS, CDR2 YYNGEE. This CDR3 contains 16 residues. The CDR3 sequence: CASSVDGTPGANGLTF. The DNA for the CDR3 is TGTGCCAGCAGCGTAGATGGGACACCTGGGGCCAACGGCCTGACTTTC.

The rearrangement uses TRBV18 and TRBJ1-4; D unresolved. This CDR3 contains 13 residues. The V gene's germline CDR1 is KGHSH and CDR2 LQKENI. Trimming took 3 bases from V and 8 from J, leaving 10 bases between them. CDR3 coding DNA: TGTGCCAGCTCACCCCGGGAGTGGGAAAAACTGTTTTTT. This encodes CASSPREWEKLFF.

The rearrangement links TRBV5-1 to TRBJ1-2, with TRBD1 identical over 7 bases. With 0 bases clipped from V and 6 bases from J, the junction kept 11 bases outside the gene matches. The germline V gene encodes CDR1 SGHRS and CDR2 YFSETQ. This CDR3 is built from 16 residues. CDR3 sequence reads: CASSLGGTDPSDGYTF. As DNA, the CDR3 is TGCGCCAGCAGCTTGGGAGGGACAGATCCCTCCGATGGCTACACCTTC.

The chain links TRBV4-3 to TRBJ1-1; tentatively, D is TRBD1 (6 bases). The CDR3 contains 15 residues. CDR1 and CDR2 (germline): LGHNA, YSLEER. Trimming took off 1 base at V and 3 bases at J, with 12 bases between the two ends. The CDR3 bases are TGCGCCAGCAGCCAAGCGGGGCAGGGGCACACTGAAGCTTTCTTT. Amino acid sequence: CASSQAGQGHTEAFF.

In DNA, the CDR3 is TGTGCCAGCAGTGGCCCCGACAGCTTCAATCAGCCCCAGCATTTT. Encoded protein: CASSGPDSFNQPQHF. The rearrangement uses TRBV2 and TRBJ1-5; weak D call: TRBD1 (5 bases). The CDR3 has 15 residues. Per germline, CDR1 SNHLY and CDR2 FYNNEI. V lost 4 bases, J lost 3 bases, and 13 bases lay in between.

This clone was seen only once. The CDR3 spells CASSLSGGTYGYTF. In DNA form, the CDR3 reads TGTGCCAGCAGCTTGTCCGGGGGGACTTACGGCTACACCTTC. The chain joins TRBV5-6 to TRBJ1-2; D perhaps matches TRBD1 (5 bases). Germline assignment: CDR1 SGHDT and CDR2 YYEEEE. V was trimmed by 1 base and J by 8 bases, leaving 15 bases between them. This CDR3 spans 14 amino acids.

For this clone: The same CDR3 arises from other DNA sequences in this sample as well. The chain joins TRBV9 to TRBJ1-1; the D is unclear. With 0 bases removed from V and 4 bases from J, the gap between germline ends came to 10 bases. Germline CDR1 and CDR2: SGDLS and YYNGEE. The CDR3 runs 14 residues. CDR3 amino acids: CASSVAGGGTEAFF. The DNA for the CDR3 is TGTGCCAGCAGCGTAGCGGGAGGAGGCACTGAAGCTTTCTTT.

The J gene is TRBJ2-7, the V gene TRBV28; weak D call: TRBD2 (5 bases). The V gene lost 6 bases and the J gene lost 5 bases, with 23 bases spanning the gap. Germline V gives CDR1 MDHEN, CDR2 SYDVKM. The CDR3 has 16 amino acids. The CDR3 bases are TGTGCCAGCAGCCCTCTTGGTGGGAGAGCTTCCCACGAGCAGTACTTC. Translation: CASSPLGGRASHEQYF.

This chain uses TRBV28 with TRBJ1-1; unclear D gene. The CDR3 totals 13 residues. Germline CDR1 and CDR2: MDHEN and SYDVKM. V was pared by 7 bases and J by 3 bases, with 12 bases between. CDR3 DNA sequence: TGTGCCAGCAACCCGGGAGGACACACTGAAGCTTTCTTT. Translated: CASNPGGHTEAFF. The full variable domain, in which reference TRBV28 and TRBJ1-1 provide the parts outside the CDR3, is DVKVTQSSRYLVKRTGEKVFLECVQDMDHENMFWYRQDPGLGLRLIYFSYDVKMKEKGDIPEGYSVSREKKERFSLILESASTNQTSMYLCASNPGGHTEAFFGQGTRLTVV.

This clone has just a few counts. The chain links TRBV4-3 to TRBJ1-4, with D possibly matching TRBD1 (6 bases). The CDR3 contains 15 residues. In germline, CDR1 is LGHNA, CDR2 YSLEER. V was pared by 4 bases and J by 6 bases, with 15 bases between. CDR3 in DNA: TGCGCCAGCAGCCGAATGGGGGGGGGCGATGAAAAACTGTTTTTT. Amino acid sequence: CASSRMGGGDEKLFF.